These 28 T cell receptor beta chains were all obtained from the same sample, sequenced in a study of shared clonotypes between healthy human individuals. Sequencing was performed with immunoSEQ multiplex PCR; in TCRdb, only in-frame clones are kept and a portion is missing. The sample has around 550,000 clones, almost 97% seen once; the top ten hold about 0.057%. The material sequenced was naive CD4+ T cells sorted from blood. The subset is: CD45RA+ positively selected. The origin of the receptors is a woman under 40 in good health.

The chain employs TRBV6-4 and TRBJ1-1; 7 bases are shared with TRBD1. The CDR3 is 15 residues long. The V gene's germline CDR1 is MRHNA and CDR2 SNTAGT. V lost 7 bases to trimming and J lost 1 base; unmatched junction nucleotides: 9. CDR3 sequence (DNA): TGTGCCAGCACGAGCACAGGGGACCCGAACACTGAAGCTTTCTTT. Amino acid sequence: CASTSTGDPNTEAFF.

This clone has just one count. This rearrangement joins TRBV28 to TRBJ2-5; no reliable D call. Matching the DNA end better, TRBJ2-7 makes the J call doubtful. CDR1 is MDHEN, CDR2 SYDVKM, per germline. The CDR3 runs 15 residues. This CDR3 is CASSFARQGSYEQYF. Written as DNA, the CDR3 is TGTGCCAGCAGTTTCGCGCGTCAAGGCTCCTACGAGCAGTACTTC.

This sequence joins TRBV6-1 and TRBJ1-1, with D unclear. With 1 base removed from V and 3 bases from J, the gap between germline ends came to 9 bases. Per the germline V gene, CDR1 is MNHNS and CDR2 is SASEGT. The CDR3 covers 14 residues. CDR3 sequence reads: CASSEVEQYTEAFF. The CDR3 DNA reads TGTGCCAGCAGTGAAGTCGAACAATACACTGAAGCTTTCTTT.

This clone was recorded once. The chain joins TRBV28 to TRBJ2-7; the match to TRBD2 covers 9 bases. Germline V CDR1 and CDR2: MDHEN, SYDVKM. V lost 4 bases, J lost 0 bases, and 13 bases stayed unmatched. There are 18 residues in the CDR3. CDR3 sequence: CASSSLLGVSGSSYEQYF. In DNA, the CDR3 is TGTGCCAGCAGTTCCCTACTCGGGGTTAGCGGGAGCTCCTACGAGCAGTACTTC.

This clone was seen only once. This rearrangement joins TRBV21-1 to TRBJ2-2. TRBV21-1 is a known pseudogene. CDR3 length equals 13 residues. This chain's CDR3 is CASKGLNTGELFF. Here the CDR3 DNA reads TGTGCCAGCAAAGGGTTGAACACCGGGGAGCTGTTTTTT.

This CDR3 reads CASSPGEMFGPDTQYF. Here the CDR3 DNA reads TGTGCCAGCAGCCCAGGGGAAATGTTTGGGCCAGATACGCAGTATTTT. This chain joins TRBV9 and TRBJ2-3; TRBD1 might be the D (6 bases). This CDR3 is built from 16 residues. The germline gives CDR1 SGDLS, CDR2 YYNGEE. V shed 4 bases and J shed 4 bases, with 19 bases lying between them.

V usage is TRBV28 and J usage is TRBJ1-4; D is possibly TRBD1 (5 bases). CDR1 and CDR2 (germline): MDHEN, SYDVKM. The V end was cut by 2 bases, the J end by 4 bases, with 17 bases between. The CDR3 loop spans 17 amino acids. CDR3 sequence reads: CASSLRSFAGVNEKLFF. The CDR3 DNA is TGTGCCAGCAGTTTACGGTCGTTCGCGGGGGTTAATGAAAAACTGTTTTTT. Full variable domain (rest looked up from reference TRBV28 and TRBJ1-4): DVKVTQSSRYLVKRTGEKVFLECVQDMDHENMFWYRQDPGLGLRLIYFSYDVKMKEKGDIPEGYSVSREKKERFSLILESASTNQTSMYLCASSLRSFAGVNEKLFFGSGTQLSVL.

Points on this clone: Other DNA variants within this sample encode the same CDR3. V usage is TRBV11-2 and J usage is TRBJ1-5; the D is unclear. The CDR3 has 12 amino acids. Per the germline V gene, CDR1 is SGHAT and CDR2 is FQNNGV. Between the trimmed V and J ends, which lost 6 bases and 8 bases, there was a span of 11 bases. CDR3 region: CASSPPLEPQHF. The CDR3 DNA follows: TGTGCCAGCAGTCCCCCGCTTGAGCCCCAGCATTTT.

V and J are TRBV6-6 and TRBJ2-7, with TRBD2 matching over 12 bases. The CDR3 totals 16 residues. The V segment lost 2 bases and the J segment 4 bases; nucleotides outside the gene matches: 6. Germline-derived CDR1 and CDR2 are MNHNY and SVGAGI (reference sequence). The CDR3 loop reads CASSYMTSGSGYEQYF. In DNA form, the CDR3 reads TGTGCCAGCAGTTACATGACTAGCGGGAGCGGGTACGAGCAGTACTTC.

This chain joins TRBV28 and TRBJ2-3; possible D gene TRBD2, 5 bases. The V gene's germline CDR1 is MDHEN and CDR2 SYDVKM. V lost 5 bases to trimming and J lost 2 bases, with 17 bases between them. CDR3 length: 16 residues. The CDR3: CASSLSTGIVTDTQYF. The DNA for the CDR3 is TGTGCCAGCAGTCTATCTACCGGGATAGTCACAGATACGCAGTATTTT.

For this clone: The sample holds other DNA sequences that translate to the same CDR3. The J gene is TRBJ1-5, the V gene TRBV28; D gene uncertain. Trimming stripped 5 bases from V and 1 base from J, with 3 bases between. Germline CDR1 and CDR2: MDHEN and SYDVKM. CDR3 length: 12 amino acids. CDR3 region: CASSPSNQPQHF. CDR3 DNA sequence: TGTGCCAGCAGTCCAAGCAATCAGCCCCAGCATTTT.

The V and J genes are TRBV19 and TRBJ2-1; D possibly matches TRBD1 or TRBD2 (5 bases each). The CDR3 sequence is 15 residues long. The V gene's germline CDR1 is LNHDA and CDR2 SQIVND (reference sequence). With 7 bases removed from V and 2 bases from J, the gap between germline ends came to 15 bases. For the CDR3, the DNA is TGTGCCAGTACCCCGGTTGGGGGAGCCTACAATGAGCAGTTCTTC. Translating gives CASTPVGGAYNEQFF.

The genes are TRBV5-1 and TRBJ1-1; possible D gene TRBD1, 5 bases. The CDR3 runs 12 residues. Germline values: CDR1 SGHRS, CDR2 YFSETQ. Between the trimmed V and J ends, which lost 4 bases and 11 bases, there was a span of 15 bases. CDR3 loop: CASSTDRGTAFF. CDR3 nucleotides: TGCGCCAGCAGCACCGACAGAGGGACGGCTTTCTTT. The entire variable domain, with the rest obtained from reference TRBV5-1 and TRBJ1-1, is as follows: KAGVTQTPRYLIKTRGQQVTLSCSPISGHRSVSWYQQTPGQGLQFLFEYFSETQRNKGNFPGRFSGRQFSNSRSEMNVSTLELGDSALYLCASSTDRGTAFFGQGTRLTVV.

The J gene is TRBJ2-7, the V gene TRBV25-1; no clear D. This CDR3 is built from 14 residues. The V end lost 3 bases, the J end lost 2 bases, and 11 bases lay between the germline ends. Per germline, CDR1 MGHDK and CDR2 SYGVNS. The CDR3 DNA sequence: TGTGCCAGCAGTGACCCCGGACGGACCTACGAGCAGTACTTC. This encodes CASSDPGRTYEQYF.

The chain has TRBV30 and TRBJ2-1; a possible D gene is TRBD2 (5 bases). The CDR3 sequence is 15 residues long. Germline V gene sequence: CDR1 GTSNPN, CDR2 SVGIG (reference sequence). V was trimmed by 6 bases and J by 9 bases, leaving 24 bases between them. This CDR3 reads CACLITSEAVSEQFF. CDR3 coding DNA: TGTGCCTGCCTCATTACTAGTGAGGCAGTTAGTGAGCAGTTCTTC.

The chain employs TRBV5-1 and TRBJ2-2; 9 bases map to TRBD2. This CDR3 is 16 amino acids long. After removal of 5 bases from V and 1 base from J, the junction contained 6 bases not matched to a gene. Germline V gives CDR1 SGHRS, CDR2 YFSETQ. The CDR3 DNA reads TGCGCCAGCAGGGTAGAGACTAGCGGGAACACCGGGGAGCTGTTTTTT. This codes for CASRVETSGNTGELFF. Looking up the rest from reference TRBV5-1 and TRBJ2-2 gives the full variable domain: KAGVTQTPRYLIKTRGQQVTLSCSPISGHRSVSWYQQTPGQGLQFLFEYFSETQRNKGNFPGRFSGRQFSNSRSEMNVSTLELGDSALYLCASRVETSGNTGELFFGEGSRLTVL.

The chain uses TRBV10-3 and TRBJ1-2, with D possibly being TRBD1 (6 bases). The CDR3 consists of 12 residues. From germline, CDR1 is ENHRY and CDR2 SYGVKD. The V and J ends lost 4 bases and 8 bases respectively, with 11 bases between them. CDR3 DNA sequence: TGTGCCATCAGTGGGACAGTGGGAGGCTACACCTTC. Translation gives CAISGTVGGYTF.

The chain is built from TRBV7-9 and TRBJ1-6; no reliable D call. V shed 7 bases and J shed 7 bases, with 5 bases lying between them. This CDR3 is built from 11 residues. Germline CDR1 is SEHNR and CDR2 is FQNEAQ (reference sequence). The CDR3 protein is CASMGNSPLHF. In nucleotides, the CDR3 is TGTGCCAGCATGGGAAATTCACCCCTCCACTTT.

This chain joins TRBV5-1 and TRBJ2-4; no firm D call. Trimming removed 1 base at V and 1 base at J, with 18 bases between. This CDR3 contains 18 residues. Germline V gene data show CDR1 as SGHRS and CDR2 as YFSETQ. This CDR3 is CASSLRTNLVGAKNIQYF. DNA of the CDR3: TGCGCCAGCAGCTTGAGAACCAACCTGGTGGGGGCCAAAAACATTCAGTACTTC.

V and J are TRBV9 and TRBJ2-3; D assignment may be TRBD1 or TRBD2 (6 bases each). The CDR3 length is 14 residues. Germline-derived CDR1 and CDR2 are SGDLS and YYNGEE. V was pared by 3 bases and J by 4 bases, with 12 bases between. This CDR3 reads CASSGPGGADTQYF. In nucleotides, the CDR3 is TGTGCCAGCAGCGGACCCGGGGGCGCAGATACGCAGTATTTT.

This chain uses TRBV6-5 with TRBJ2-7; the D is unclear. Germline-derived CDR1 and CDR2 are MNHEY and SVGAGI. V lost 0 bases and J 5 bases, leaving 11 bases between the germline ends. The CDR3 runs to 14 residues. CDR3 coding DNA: TGTGCCAGCAGTTACTCGGTTTTTTACGACGAGCAGTACTTC. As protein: CASSYSVFYDEQYF.

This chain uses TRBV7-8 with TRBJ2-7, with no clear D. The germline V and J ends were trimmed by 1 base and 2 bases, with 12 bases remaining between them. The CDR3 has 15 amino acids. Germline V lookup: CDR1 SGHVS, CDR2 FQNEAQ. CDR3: CASSLGIFRAYEQYF. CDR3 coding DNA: TGTGCCAGCAGCTTAGGGATCTTTAGAGCCTACGAGCAGTACTTC.

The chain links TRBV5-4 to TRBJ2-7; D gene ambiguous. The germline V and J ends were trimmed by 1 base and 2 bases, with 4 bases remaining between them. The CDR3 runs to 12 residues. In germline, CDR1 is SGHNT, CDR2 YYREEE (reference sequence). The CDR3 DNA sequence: TGTGCCAGCAGCTTGTCAGCCTACGAGCAGTACTTC. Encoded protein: CASSLSAYEQYF.

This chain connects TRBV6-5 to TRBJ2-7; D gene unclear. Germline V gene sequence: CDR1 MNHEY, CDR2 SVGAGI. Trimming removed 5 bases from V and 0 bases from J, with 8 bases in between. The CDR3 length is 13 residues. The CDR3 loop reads CASSENPSYEQYF. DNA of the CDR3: TGTGCCAGCAGTGAAAACCCCTCCTACGAGCAGTACTTC.

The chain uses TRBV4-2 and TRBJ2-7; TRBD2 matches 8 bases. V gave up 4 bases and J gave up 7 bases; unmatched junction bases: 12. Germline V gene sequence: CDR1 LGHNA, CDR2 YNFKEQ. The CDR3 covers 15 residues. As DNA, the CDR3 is TGTGCCAGCAGCCCACCAGAGCGGGAGCTGGGGGAGCAGTACTTC. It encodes CASSPPERELGEQYF.

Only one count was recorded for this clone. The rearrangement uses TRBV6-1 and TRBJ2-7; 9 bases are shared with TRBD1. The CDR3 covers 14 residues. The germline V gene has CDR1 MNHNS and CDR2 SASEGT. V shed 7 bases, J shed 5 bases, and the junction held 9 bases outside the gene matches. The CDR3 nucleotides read TGTGCCAGCACCCAGGGACAGGGTCGCCACGAGCAGTACTTC. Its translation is CASTQGQGRHEQYF.

Here the CDR3 DNA reads TGTGCCAGCAATAAGGGGACTAGCGGATTTCCCAAGGGACTCTACGAGCAGTACTTC. Translation: CASNKGTSGFPKGLYEQYF. The chain carries TRBV27 and TRBJ2-7, with 11 bases aligning to TRBD2. Germline V gene data show CDR1 as MNHEY and CDR2 as SMNVEV (reference sequence). The CDR3 is 19 amino acids. V lost 7 bases to trimming and J lost 3 bases; unmatched junction nucleotides: 20.

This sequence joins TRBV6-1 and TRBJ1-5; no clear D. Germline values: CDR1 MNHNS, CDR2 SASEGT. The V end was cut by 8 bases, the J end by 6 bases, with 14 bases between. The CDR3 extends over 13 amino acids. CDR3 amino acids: CASVLGRTQPQHF. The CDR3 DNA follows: TGTGCCAGCGTCCTTGGCAGGACTCAGCCCCAGCATTTT.